This TCR beta chain was identified during a study of cytomegalovirus exposure and HLA in healthy donors. General observations from the study: Based on reports, TCR beta sequences accurately predicted HLA-A and HLA-B alleles for most subjects. Per a later analysis, HLA-associated TCR beta chains showed more clonal expansion than other, equally common TCR beta chains.

As regards this clone: What it recognizes is unknown.

This CDR3 has 12 residues. V gave up 5 bases and J gave up 11 bases, with 10 bases separating them. Germline V gives CDR1 SNHLY, CDR2 FYNNEI. The PCR had 60 Vbeta and 13 Jbeta primers. Per the original data handling: It was a later analysis that counted roughly 80 million unique TCR beta chains, of which 8.5 million to 12 million were shared. Clones were read by immunoSEQ multiplex PCR, and TCRdb kept only the in-frame ones, dropping some. V and J calls and clone size come straight from that table; D and trimming were deduced from the DNA. Of approximately 100,000 clones in the sample, roughly 69% were seen once.

The TCR originated in a woman in her 70s in good health and CMV-seropositive. The sequencing input was PBMCs. This chain uses TRBV2 with TRBJ1-6, with a weak D call TRBD1 (6 bases). CDR3 coding DNA: TGTGCCAGCAGTCGACAGGAGGCACCCCTCCACTTT. It specifies CASSRQEAPLHF. The variable domain in full, completed from reference TRBV2 and TRBJ1-6, reads EPEVTQTPSHQVTQMGQEVILRCVPISNHLYFYWYRQILGQKVEFLVSFYNNEISEKSEIFDDQFSVERPDGSNFTLKIRSTKLEDSAMYFCASSRQEAPLHFGNGTRLTVT.